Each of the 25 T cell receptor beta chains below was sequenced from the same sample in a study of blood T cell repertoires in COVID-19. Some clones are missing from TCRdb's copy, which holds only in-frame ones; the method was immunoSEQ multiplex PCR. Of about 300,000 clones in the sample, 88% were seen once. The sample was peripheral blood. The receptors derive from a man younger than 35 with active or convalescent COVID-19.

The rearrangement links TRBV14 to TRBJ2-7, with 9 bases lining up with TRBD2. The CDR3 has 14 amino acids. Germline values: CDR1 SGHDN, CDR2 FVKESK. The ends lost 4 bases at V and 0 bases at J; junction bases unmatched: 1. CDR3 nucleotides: TGTGCCAGCAGCCGTAGCGGGGGCTCCTACGAGCAGTACTTC. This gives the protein CASSRSGGSYEQYF.

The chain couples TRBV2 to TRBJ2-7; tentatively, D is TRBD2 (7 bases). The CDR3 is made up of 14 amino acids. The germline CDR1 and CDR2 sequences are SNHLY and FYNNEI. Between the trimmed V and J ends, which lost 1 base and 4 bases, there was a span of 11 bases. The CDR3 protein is CASSEEGGVYEQYF. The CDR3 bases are TGTGCCAGCAGTGAAGAAGGGGGGGTGTACGAGCAGTACTTC.

The CDR3 DNA reads TGTGCCAGCAGCTTACCGGAAGACAGGGGCTCCTCCTACGAGCAGTACTTC. Encoded protein: CASSLPEDRGSSYEQYF. The chain couples TRBV7-8 to TRBJ2-7; TRBD1 matches 8 bases. Trimming took 2 bases from V and 0 from J; bases not matched to a gene: 9. Per the germline V gene, CDR1 is SGHVS and CDR2 is FQNEAQ. This CDR3 has 17 amino acids.

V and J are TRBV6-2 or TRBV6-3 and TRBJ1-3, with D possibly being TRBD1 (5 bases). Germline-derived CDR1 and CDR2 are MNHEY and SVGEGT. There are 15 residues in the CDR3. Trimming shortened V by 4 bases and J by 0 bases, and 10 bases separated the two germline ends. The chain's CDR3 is CASSWGLNSGNTIYF. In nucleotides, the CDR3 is TGTGCCAGCAGTTGGGGACTGAACTCTGGAAACACCATATATTTT.

CDR3 region: CASMVTGENTGELFF. The CDR3 DNA is TGTGCCAGCATGGTCACAGGGGAAAACACCGGGGAGCTGTTTTTT. The gene calls are TRBV6-5 and TRBJ2-2; 7 bases are a match to TRBD1. There are 15 residues in the CDR3. V gave up 7 bases and J gave up 2 bases; unmatched junction bases: 7. The germline gives CDR1 MNHEY, CDR2 SVGAGI.

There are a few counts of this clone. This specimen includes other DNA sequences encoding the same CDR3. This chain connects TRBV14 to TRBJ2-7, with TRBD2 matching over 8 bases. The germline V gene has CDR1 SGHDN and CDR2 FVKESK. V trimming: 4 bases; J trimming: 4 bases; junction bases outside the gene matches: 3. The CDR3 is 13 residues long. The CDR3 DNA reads TGTGCCAGCAGCCGGCGGGGGGTATACGAGCAGTACTTC. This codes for CASSRRGVYEQYF.

This chain's CDR3 is CASSLGGLPLSYEQYF. The DNA of the CDR3 is TGTGCCAGCAGCTTAGGCGGCTTGCCACTCTCCTACGAGCAGTACTTC. The rearrangement uses TRBV7-2 and TRBJ2-7; no clear D gene. The germline V gene has CDR1 SGHTA and CDR2 FQGNSA. The CDR3 totals 16 residues. The V gene lost 1 base and the J gene lost 0 bases, with 13 bases spanning the gap.

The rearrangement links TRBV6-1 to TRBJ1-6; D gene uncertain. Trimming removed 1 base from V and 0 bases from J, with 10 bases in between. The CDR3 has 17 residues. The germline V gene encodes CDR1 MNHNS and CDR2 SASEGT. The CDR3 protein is CASSEVGGSSYNSPLHF. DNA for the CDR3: TGTGCCAGCAGTGAAGTTGGAGGGAGCTCCTATAATTCACCCCTCCACTTT.

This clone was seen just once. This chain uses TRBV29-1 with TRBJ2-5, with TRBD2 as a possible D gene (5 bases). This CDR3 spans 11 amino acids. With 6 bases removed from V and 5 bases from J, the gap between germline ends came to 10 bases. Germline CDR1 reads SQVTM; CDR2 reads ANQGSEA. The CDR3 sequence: CSVRRTETQYF. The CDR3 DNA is TGCAGCGTCAGGAGGACGGAGACCCAGTACTTC.

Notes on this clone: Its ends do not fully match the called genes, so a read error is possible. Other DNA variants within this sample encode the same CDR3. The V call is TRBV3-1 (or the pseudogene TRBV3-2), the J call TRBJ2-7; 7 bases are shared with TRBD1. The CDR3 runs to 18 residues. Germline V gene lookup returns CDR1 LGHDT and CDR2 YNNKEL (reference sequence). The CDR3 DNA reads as TGTGCCAGCAGCCAAGATCGGGACAGATTTTCCAGCTCCTACGAGCAGTATTTC. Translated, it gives CASSQDRDRFSSSYEQYF.

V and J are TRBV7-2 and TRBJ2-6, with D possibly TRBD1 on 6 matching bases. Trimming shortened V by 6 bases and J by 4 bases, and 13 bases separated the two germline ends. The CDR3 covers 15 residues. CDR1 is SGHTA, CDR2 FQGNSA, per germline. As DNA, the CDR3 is TGTGCCAGCAGTAAACAGGGCTCCGGGGCCAACGTCCTGACTTTC. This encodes CASSKQGSGANVLTF.

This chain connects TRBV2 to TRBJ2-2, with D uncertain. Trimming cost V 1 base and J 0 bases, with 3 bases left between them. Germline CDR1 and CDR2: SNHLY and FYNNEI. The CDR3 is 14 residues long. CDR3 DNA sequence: TGTGCCAGCAGTGAAGTCGCGAACACCGGGGAGCTGTTTTTT. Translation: CASSEVANTGELFF.

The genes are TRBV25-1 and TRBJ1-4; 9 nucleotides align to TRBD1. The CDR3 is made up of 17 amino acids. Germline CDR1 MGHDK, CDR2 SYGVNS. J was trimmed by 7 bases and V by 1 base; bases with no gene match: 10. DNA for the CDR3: TGTGCCAGCAGTGAATGGTCTGGGACAGGGCTAGCTGAAAAACTGTTTTTT. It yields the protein CASSEWSGTGLAEKLFF.

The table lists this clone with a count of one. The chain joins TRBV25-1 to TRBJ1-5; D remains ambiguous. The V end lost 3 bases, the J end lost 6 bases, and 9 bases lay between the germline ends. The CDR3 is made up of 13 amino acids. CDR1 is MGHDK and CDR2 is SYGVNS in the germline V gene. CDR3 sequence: CASSDGVSQPQHF. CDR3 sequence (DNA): TGTGCCAGCAGTGACGGGGTGAGTCAGCCCCAGCATTTT.

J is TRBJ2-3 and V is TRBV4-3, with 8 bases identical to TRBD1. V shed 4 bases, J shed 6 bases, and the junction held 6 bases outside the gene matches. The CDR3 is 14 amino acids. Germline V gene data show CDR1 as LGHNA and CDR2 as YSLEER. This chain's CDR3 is CASSPMTGVDTQYF. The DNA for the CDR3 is TGCGCCAGCAGCCCGATGACAGGGGTCGATACGCAGTATTTT.

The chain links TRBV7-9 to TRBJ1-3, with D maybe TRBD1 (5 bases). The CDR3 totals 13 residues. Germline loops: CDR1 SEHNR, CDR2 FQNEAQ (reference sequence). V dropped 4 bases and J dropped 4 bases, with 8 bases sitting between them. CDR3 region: CASSWGGGNTIYF. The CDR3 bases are TGTGCCAGCAGCTGGGGGGGAGGAAACACCATATATTTT. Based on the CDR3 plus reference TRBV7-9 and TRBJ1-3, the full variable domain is DTGVSQNPRHKITKRGQNVTFRCDPISEHNRLYWYRQTLGQGPEFLTYFQNEAQLEKSRLLSDRFSAERPKGSFSTLEIQRTEQGDSAMYLCASSWGGGNTIYFGEGSWLTVV.

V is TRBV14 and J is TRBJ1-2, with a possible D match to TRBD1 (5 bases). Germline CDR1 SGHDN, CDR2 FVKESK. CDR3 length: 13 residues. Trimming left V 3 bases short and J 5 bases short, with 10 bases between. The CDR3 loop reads CASSHQGIYGYTF. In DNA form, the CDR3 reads TGTGCCAGCAGCCACCAGGGCATATATGGCTACACCTTC.

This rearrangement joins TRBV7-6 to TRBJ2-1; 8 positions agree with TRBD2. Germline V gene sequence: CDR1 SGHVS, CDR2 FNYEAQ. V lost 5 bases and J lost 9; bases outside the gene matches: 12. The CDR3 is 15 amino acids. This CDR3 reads CASSPRLASRSEQFF. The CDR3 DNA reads TGTGCCAGCAGCCCCCGACTAGCGTCGCGAAGTGAGCAGTTCTTC.

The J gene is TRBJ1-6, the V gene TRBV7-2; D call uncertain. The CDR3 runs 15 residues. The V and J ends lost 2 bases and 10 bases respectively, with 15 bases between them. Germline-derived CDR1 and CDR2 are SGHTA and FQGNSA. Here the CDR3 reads CASSLSPGSGSPLHF. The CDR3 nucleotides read TGTGCCAGCAGCTTATCTCCGGGGTCGGGGTCACCCCTCCACTTT.

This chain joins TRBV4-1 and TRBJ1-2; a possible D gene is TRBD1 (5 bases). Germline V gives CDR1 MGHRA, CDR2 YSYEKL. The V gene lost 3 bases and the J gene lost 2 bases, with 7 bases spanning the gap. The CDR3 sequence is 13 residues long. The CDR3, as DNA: TGCGCCAGCAGCCAGACAGAAAACTATGGCTACACCTTC. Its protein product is CASSQTENYGYTF.

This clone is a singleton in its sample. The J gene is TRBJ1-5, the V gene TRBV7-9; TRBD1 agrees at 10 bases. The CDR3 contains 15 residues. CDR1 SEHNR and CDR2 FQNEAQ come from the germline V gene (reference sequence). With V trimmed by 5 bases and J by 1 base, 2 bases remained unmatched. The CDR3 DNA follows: TGTGCCAGCAGCGGGGGACAGGGGAGCAATCAGCCCCAGCATTTT. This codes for CASSGGQGSNQPQHF.

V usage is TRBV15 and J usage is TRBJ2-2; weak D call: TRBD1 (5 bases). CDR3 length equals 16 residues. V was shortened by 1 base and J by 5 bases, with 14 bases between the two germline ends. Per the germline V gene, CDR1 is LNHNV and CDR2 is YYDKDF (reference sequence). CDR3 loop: CATSRGPDRNTGELFF. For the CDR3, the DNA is TGTGCCACCAGCAGAGGCCCTGACAGAAATACCGGGGAGCTGTTTTTT.

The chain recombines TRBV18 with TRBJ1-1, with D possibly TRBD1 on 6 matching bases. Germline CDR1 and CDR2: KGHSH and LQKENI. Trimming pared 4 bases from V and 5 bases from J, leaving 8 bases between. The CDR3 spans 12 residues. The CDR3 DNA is TGTGCCAGCTCACAGAGGGGGACTGAAGCTTTCTTT. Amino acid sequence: CASSQRGTEAFF.

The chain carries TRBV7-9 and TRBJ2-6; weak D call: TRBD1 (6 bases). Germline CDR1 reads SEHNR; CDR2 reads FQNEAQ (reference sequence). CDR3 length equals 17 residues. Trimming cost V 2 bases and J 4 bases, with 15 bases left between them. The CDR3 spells CASSLTRTANGANVLTF. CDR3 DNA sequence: TGTGCCAGCAGCTTAACTAGGACAGCGAACGGGGCCAACGTCCTGACTTTC.

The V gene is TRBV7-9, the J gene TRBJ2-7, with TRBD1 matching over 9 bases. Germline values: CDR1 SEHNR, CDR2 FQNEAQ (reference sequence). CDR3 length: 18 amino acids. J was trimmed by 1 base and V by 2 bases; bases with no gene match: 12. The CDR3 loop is CASSLPQNRGQGSYEQYF. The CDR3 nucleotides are TGTGCCAGCAGCTTACCCCAAAACAGGGGGCAGGGGTCCTACGAGCAGTACTTC.